This T cell receptor (beta chain) was retrieved from a study of monozygotic twins with inflammatory bowel disease. General observations from the study: Fewer clonotypes were shared with others by IBD patients than by healthy twins, especially with disease activity. Nothing supported a single strong signal or clonotype that was associated with IBD.

This CDR3 contains 16 residues. CDR1 and CDR2 (germline): SGHRS, YFSETQ. To note about this clonotype: Its antigen remains unknown.

Used for each TCR library was approximately 3,800 ng of total RNA. UMIs bearing a 6-nucleotide sample barcode were added through template switching. TCRdb re-called the 5' RACE reads; one entry per CDR3 protein, DNA not given. The sample table sets out over 150,000 distinct CDR3 sequences. This rearrangement joins TRBV5-1 to TRBJ2-5; without DNA, the TCRdb call of TRBD2 cannot be checked. The clonotype originates from a human donor with ulcerative colitis or Crohn's disease, or a healthy co-twin of an affected twin (not recorded which). Sequences were obtained from blood. CDR3 sequence reads: CASSLVPSQGQETQYF.